These 9 T cell receptor beta chains share one sample of origin, sequenced in a study of blood T cell repertoires in COVID-19. TCRdb's table, derived via immunoSEQ multiplex PCR, lists solely in-frame clones and lacks some. The sample lists 200,000 to 250,000 clones, more than 70% occurring once. Sequenced material: peripheral blood. All receptors derive from a woman under 40 with COVID-19, enrolled during active disease.

CDR3 protein: CASSPRTGGRYEQYF. DNA for the CDR3: TGTGCCAGCAGCCCCCGGACAGGGGGGCGATACGAGCAGTACTTC. This sequence joins TRBV11-2 and TRBJ2-7; 10 nucleotides line up with TRBD1. CDR3 length: 15 amino acids. The germline CDR1 and CDR2 sequences are SGHAT and FQNNGV. The J segment lost 4 bases and the V segment lost 5 bases, leaving 8 bases of the junction unmatched.

This clone was seen just once. The V and J genes are TRBV5-1 and TRBJ2-7; TRBD2 matches at 7 bases. Per germline, CDR1 SGHRS and CDR2 YFSETQ. The V gene end was trimmed by 3 bases and the J gene end by 3 bases; junction bases not matched to a gene: 9. The CDR3 consists of 15 residues. The chain's CDR3 is CASSWSGGTYYEQYF. The CDR3 DNA reads TGCGCCAGCAGCTGGTCGGGGGGTACCTACTACGAGCAGTACTTC.

The chain joins TRBV2 to TRBJ2-5, with D possibly being TRBD2 (7 bases). The V and J ends lost 9 bases and 5 bases respectively, with 22 bases between them. The CDR3 runs to 15 residues. CDR1 SNHLY and CDR2 FYNNEI come from the germline V gene. DNA for the CDR3: TGTGCCAGAGGGGGAGGGGGAGGGATATATGAGACCCAGTACTTC. Its protein is CARGGGGGIYETQYF. The complete variable domain, with remaining parts taken from reference TRBV2 and TRBJ2-5, reads EPEVTQTPSHQVTQMGQEVILRCVPISNHLYFYWYRQILGQKVEFLVSFYNNEISEKSEIFDDQFSVERPDGSNFTLKIRSTKLEDSAMYFCARGGGGGIYETQYFGPGTRLLVL.

The chain is built from TRBV6-5 and TRBJ2-5, with 9 nucleotides matching TRBD2. Unmatched junction bases numbered 8, after V lost 7 bases and J lost 2 bases. This CDR3 contains 15 residues. The germline V gene encodes CDR1 MNHEY and CDR2 SVGAGI. Here the CDR3 reads CASTRGLATQETQYF. In DNA form, the CDR3 reads TGTGCCAGCACCCGTGGACTAGCGACTCAAGAGACCCAGTACTTC.

The chain combines TRBV28 with TRBJ1-1; 7 bases agree with TRBD1. Unmatched junction bases numbered 1, after V lost 3 bases and J lost 6 bases. This CDR3 is 12 amino acids long. Germline V gives CDR1 MDHEN, CDR2 SYDVKM. In DNA, the CDR3 is TGTGCCAGCAGTTTGGGACAGTCTGAAGCTTTCTTT. Translation gives CASSLGQSEAFF. Complete variable domain (other parts from reference TRBV28 and TRBJ1-1): DVKVTQSSRYLVKRTGEKVFLECVQDMDHENMFWYRQDPGLGLRLIYFSYDVKMKEKGDIPEGYSVSREKKERFSLILESASTNQTSMYLCASSLGQSEAFFGQGTRLTVV.

This clone was seen a few times. The gene calls are TRBV6-6 and TRBJ1-1; D is perhaps TRBD1 (6 bases). CDR1 and CDR2 (germline): MNHNY, SVGAGI (reference sequence). This CDR3 contains 14 residues. V lost 0 bases to trimming and J lost 1 base, with 6 bases between them. CDR3: CASSYSDRNTEAFF. The CDR3 coding sequence is TGTGCCAGCAGTTACTCGGACAGGAACACTGAAGCTTTCTTT.

V and J are TRBV13 and TRBJ2-5; weak D call: TRBD1 (5 bases). V dropped 0 bases and J dropped 5 bases, with 19 bases sitting between them. The CDR3 sequence is 17 residues long. The V gene's germline CDR1 is PRHDT and CDR2 FYEKMQ (reference sequence). CDR3 bases: TGTGCCAGCAGCTTAGGCCCCGGTCTGCCCAAGGGGGAGACCCAGTACTTC. Translation gives CASSLGPGLPKGETQYF.

This clone was detected once. The gene calls are TRBV19 and TRBJ1-5; 9 bases align to TRBD1. The V segment lost 7 bases and the J segment 6 bases; nucleotides outside the gene matches: 13. This CDR3 spans 16 amino acids. Per the germline V gene, CDR1 is LNHDA and CDR2 is SQIVND (reference sequence). Here the CDR3 reads CASTPWTGELVQPQHF. CDR3 coding DNA: TGTGCCAGTACCCCATGGACAGGGGAGCTAGTTCAGCCCCAGCATTTT.

V usage is TRBV7-2 and J usage is TRBJ1-6, with 7 bases identical to TRBD1. The germline V gene encodes CDR1 SGHTA and CDR2 FQGNSA. The CDR3 spans 13 residues. V lost 5 bases and J lost 14; bases outside the gene matches: 9. Here the CDR3 DNA reads TGTGCCAGCAGCGTAACGGGACAGCAGGCCCTCCACTTT. Translating it yields CASSVTGQQALHF. Complete variable domain (other parts from reference TRBV7-2 and TRBJ1-6): GAGVSQSPSNKVTEKGKDVELRCDPISGHTALYWYRQSLGQGLEFLIYFQGNSAPDKSGLPSDRFSAERTGGSVSTLTIQRTQQEDSAVYLCASSVTGQQALHFGNGTRLTVT.